The source of this T cell receptor (beta chain) is a study of post-analysis software for immune sequencing data. Across the study: Recorded subtypes: relapsing-remitting, secondary progressive, progressive-relapsing; some patients unannotated.

Prepared TCR beta cDNA libraries contained unique molecular identifiers. One entry per CDR3 protein results from TCRdb running MiXCR on the PCR reads. The sample carries hundreds of thousands of distinct CDR3 sequences, 30% recorded once. The CDR3 is 14 amino acids. Germline V gives CDR1 SEHNR, CDR2 FQNEAQ (reference sequence). Study-wide findings and caveats: When compared against controls, multiple sclerosis patients showed significantly lower normalized Chao1 diversity. Patients carried four or five TRBV segments more frequently than controls did, and TRBV5-6, TRBV5-1 and TRBV20-1 were among them.

Turning to this clonotype: The antigen remains unidentified. A junction boundary mismatches the germline segment, possibly from a read error.

Material for sequencing was blood. The rearrangement joins TRBV7-9 to TRBJ2-4, with D perhaps given as TRBD1 or TRBD2 (5 bases each). The J call could be wrong; TRBJ2-7 is a better fit for the DNA end. The source is a girl aged 5-17 years with multiple sclerosis. CDR3 nucleotide sequence: TGTGCTAGCAGCTCAGAGGTCACGAGGGGCGAGCAGTACTTC. Protein product: CASSSEVTRGEQYF.